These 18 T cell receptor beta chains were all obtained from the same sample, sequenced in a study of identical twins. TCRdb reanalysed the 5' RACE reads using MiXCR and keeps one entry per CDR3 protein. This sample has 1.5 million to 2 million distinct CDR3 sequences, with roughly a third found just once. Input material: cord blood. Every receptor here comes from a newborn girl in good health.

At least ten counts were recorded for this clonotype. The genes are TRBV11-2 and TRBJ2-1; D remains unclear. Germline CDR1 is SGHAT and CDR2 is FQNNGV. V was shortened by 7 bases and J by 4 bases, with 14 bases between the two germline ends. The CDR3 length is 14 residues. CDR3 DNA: TGTGCCAGCACCTTCCAATCGGCGTACAATGAGCAGTTCTTC. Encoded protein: CASTFQSAYNEQFF.

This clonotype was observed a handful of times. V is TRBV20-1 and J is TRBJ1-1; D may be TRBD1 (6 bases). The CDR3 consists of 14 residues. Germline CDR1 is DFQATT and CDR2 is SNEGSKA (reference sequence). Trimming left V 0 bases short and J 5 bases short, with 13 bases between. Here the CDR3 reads CSARDPGEGTEAFF. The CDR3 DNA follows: TGCAGTGCTAGAGACCCAGGGGAGGGGACTGAAGCTTTCTTT.

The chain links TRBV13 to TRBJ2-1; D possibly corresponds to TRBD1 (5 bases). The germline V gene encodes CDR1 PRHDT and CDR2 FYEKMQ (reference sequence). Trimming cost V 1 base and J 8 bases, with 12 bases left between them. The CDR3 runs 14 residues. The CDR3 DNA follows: TGTGCCAGCAGCTTAGCCAGGGCCTTGGATGAGCAGTTCTTC. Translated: CASSLARALDEQFF.

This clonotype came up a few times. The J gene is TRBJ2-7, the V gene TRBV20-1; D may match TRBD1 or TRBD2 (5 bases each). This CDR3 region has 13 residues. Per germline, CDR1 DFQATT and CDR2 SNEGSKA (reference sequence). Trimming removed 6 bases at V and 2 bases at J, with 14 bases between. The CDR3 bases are TGCAGTGCGCCGAGGGACGGAACCTACGAGCAGTACTTC. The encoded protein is CSAPRDGTYEQYF.

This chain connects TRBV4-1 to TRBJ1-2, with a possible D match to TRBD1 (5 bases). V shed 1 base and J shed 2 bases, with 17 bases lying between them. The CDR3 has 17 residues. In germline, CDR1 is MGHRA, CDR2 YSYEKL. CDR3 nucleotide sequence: TGCGCCAGCAGCCAAGTAAACATCCTACGGGACAACTATGGCTACACCTTC. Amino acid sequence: CASSQVNILRDNYGYTF.

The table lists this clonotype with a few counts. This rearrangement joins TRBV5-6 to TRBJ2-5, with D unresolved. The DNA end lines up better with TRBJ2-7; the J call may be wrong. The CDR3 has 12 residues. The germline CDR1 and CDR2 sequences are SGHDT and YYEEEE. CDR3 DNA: TGTGCCAGCAGCTCTTTTCGTTCCGAGCAGTACTTC. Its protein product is CASSSFRSEQYF.

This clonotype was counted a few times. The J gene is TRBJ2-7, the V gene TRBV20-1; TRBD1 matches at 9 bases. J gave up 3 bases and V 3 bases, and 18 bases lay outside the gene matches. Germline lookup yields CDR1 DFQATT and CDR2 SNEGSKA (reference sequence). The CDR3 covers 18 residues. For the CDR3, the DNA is TGCAGTGCTAGCCAACGCCATAACAGGGGGCGAATTGGCTACGAGCAGTACTTC. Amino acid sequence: CSASQRHNRGRIGYEQYF.

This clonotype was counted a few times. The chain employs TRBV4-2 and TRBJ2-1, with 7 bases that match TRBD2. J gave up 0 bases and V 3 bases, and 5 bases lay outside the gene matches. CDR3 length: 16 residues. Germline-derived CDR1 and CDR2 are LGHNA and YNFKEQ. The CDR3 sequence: CASSQEAGFSYNEQFF. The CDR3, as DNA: TGTGCCAGCAGCCAGGAAGCGGGGTTCTCCTACAATGAGCAGTTCTTC.

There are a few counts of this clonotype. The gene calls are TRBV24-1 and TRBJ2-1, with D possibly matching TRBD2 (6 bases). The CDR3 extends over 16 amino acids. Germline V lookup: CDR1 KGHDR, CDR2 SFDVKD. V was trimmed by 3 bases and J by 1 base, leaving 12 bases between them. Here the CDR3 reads CATSDMAEGSYNEQFF. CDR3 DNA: TGTGCCACCAGTGATATGGCGGAGGGATCCTACAATGAGCAGTTCTTC.

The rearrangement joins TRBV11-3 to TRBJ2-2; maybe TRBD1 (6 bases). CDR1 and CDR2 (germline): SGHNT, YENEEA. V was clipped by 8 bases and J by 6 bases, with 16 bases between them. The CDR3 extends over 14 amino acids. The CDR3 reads CASGVQGNAGELFF. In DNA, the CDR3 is TGTGCCAGCGGCGTACAGGGTAACGCCGGGGAGCTGTTTTTT.

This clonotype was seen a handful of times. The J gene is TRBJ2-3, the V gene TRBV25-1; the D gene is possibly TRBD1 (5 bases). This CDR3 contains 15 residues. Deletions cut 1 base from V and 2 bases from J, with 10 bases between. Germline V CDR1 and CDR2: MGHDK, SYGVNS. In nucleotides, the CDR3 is TGTGCCAGCAGTGAATCAGGGTCTCCCACAGATACGCAGTATTTT. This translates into CASSESGSPTDTQYF.

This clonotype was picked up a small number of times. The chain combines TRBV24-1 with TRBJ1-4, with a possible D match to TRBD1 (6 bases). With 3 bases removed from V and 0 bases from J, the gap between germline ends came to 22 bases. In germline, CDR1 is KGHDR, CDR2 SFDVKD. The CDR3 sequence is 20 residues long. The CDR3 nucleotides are TGTGCCACCAGTGATAACGGCAGGGGACTACCAAGATCAACTAATGAAAAACTGTTTTTT. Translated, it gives CATSDNGRGLPRSTNEKLFF.

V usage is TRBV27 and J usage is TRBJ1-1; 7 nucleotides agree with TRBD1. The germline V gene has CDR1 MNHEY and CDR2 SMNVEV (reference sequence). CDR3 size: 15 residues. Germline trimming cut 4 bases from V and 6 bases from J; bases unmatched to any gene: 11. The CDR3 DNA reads TGTGCCAGCAGTTCCTCCGACAGGGTAGTGGCTGAAGCTTTCTTT. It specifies CASSSSDRVVAEAFF.

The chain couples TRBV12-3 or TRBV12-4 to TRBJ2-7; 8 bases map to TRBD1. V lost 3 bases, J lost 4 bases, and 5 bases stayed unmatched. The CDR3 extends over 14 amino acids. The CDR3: CASSFSRGLYEQYF. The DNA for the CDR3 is TGTGCCAGCAGTTTTTCCAGGGGGCTGTACGAGCAGTACTTC.

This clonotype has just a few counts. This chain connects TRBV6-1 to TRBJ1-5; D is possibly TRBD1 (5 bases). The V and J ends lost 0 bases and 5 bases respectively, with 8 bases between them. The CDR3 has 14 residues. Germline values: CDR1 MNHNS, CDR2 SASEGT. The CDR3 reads CASSEAGGDQPQHF. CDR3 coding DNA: TGTGCCAGCAGTGAAGCGGGGGGGGATCAGCCCCAGCATTTT.

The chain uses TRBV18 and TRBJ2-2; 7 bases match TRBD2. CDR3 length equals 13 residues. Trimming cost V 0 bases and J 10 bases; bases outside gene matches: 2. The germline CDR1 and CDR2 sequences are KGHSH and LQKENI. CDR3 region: CASSPPGLEELFF. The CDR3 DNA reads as TGTGCCAGCTCACCACCCGGACTAGAGGAGCTGTTTTTT.

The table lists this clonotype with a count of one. CDR3 DNA sequence: TGTGCCAGCAGCCAATCTCTTGGGGGAGTTAGCACAGATACGCAGTATTTT. It is translated as CASSQSLGGVSTDTQYF. This sequence joins TRBV12-3 or TRBV12-4 and TRBJ2-3, with D possibly being TRBD1 or TRBD2 (5 bases each). The CDR3 contains 17 residues. Between the trimmed V and J ends, which lost 6 bases and 0 bases, there was a span of 19 bases.

The CDR3: CASSSFHLRDRANTEAFF. The CDR3 DNA reads as TGTGCCAGCAGCTCTTTTCACCTCCGGGACAGGGCTAACACTGAAGCTTTCTTT. This chain connects TRBV7-9 to TRBJ1-1; 9 nucleotides match TRBD1. V lost 4 bases, J lost 2 bases, and 14 bases stayed unmatched. The germline V gene encodes CDR1 SEHNR and CDR2 FQNEAQ (reference sequence). CDR3 length: 18 residues.